The 26 T cell receptor beta chains below come from one sample, sequenced in a study of cytomegalovirus exposure and HLA in healthy donors. PCR employed 60 Vbeta and 13 Jbeta primers. Only in-frame clones appear in the TCRdb table, and some are missing; sequencing was by immunoSEQ multiplex PCR. This sample has 100,000 or so clones; under 80% occur once, and the top ten carry roughly 6%. Sequences were obtained from PBMCs. The origin of the receptors is a woman in her 30s in good health and CMV-seronegative.

This chain joins TRBV6-1 and TRBJ1-3, with 9 bases that match TRBD1. CDR1 and CDR2 (germline): MNHNS, SASEGT. This CDR3 is built from 21 residues. Trimming removed 0 bases from V and 3 bases from J; junction bases left unmatched: 18. The CDR3, as DNA: TGTGCCAGCAGTGAAGCTTGGGGACAGGGACGTTTTGCGGCAATTGGAAACACCATATATTTT. The encoded protein is CASSEAWGQGRFAAIGNTIYF.

The chain has TRBV9 and TRBJ2-5; possible D gene TRBD1, 6 bases. The germline V gene has CDR1 SGDLS and CDR2 YYNGEE. The CDR3 extends over 16 amino acids. V dropped 0 bases and J dropped 0 bases, with 12 bases sitting between them. The CDR3 DNA sequence: TGTGCCAGCAGCGTAGTAGGACAGCCGTACCAAGAGACCCAGTACTTC. The encoded protein is CASSVVGQPYQETQYF.

This clone occurred a few times. J is TRBJ1-1 and V is TRBV19, with 7 bases fitting TRBD1. Trimming cost V 7 bases and J 11 bases; bases outside gene matches: 13. Germline V gene lookup returns CDR1 LNHDA and CDR2 SQIVND (reference sequence). CDR3 length: 13 residues. The CDR3 bases are TGTGCCAGTACCCACCCGGACAGGCTTCACGCTTTCTTT. Its translation is CASTHPDRLHAFF.

This rearrangement joins TRBV5-4 to TRBJ1-1; a weak D match, TRBD1 (5 bases). The germline gives CDR1 SGHNT, CDR2 YYREEE (reference sequence). The V end was cut by 0 bases, the J end by 6 bases, with 18 bases between. The CDR3 is 16 amino acids. The CDR3 DNA follows: TGTGCCAGCAGCTTGGCTATCGGGGGACGTGTACCTGAAGCTTTCTTT. This translates into CASSLAIGGRVPEAFF.

The V gene is TRBV6-6, the J gene TRBJ1-1; a possible D gene is TRBD1 (5 bases). There are 14 residues in the CDR3. The V gene lost 5 bases and the J gene lost 4 bases, with 14 bases spanning the gap. Looked up from germline, CDR1 is MNHNY and CDR2 is SVGAGI (reference sequence). CDR3 region: CASSLALRGTEAFF. CDR3 nucleotide sequence: TGTGCCAGCAGTCTGGCCCTTAGGGGCACTGAAGCTTTCTTT.

The CDR3, as DNA: TGTGCCAGCAGCCCAGTCGTTCGGCGGGGGCTGACCTACGAGCAGTACTTC. This codes for CASSPVVRRGLTYEQYF. The chain uses TRBV11-2 and TRBJ2-7; D may be TRBD2 (7 bases). The germline V gene encodes CDR1 SGHAT and CDR2 FQNNGV. The V gene lost 5 bases and the J gene lost 2 bases, with 22 bases spanning the gap. This CDR3 comprises 17 residues.

The J gene is TRBJ1-2, the V gene TRBV6-1, with D tentatively TRBD1 (5 bases). From germline, CDR1 is MNHNS and CDR2 SASEGT. V was cut by 3 bases and J by 11 bases, with 19 bases left in between. The CDR3 is made up of 14 amino acids. CDR3 protein: CASSDGGGTDPYTF. DNA for the CDR3: TGTGCCAGCAGTGATGGGGGGGGGACGGACCCTTACACCTTC.

The genes are TRBV27 and TRBJ2-1; 7 bases fit TRBD2. This CDR3 has 15 amino acids. Germline-derived CDR1 and CDR2 are MNHEY and SMNVEV (reference sequence). The junction had 8 bases not matched to a gene; V was cut back by 5 bases and J by 4 bases. The CDR3 loop reads CASSPRASGYNEQFF. For the CDR3, the DNA is TGTGCCAGCAGTCCAAGGGCTAGCGGATACAATGAGCAGTTCTTC.

This clone has only a few counts. The chain carries TRBV7-2 and TRBJ2-1; the D gene is possibly TRBD1 (8 bases). The CDR3 runs to 15 residues. The V end was cut by 4 bases, the J end by 7 bases, with 17 bases between. Germline CDR1 is SGHTA and CDR2 is FQGNSA. The CDR3 DNA sequence: TGTGCCAGCAGCTGGCGGGGGACAGGCTTGAATGAGCAGTTCTTC. It specifies CASSWRGTGLNEQFF. Based on the CDR3 plus reference TRBV7-2 and TRBJ2-1, the full variable domain is GAGVSQSPSNKVTEKGKDVELRCDPISGHTALYWYRQSLGQGLEFLIYFQGNSAPDKSGLPSDRFSAERTGGSVSTLTIQRTQQEDSAVYLCASSWRGTGLNEQFFGPGTRLTVL.

J is TRBJ2-5 and V is TRBV7-9; D call uncertain. CDR1 SEHNR and CDR2 FQNEAQ come from the germline V gene (reference sequence). The germline V and J ends were trimmed by 3 bases and 2 bases, with 7 bases remaining between them. This CDR3 spans 13 amino acids. The CDR3 nucleotides read TGTGCCAGCAGCTTGGAGTTACAAGAGACCCAGTACTTC. Residues: CASSLELQETQYF.

The chain recombines TRBV10-2 with TRBJ2-7; a weak D match, TRBD2 (6 bases). Germline CDR1 and CDR2: WSHSY and SAAADI. V lost 7 bases and J 2 bases, leaving 18 bases between the germline ends. The CDR3 contains 15 residues. CDR3 DNA sequence: TGCGCCAGCACCCATGGGCGGGACCGAACCTACGAGCAGTACTTC. The encoded protein is CASTHGRDRTYEQYF.

The chain carries TRBV11-2 and TRBJ1-1, with D possibly being TRBD1 (5 bases). This CDR3 spans 16 amino acids. V was shortened by 0 bases and J by 5 bases, with 16 bases between the two germline ends. Germline CDR1 is SGHAT and CDR2 is FQNNGV. The CDR3 DNA reads TGTGCCAGCAGCTTAGATAGTGGGGGGTCAGGGACTGAAGCTTTCTTT. Residues: CASSLDSGGSGTEAFF.

The chain links TRBV11-1 to TRBJ2-5; a weak D match, TRBD2 (6 bases). Trimming took off 2 bases at V and 5 bases at J, with 15 bases between the two ends. Germline V lookup: CDR1 SGHAT, CDR2 FQDESV (reference sequence). The CDR3 totals 15 residues. This CDR3 reads CASSLRRGSGETQYF. The CDR3 DNA reads TGTGCCAGCAGCTTAAGGCGTGGGAGCGGGGAGACCCAGTACTTC.

The rearrangement joins TRBV6-6 to TRBJ2-5; D is possibly TRBD1 (9 bases). The J call is doubtful: the DNA matches TRBJ2-7 better. CDR1 is MNHNY, CDR2 SVGAGI, per germline (reference sequence). The CDR3 has 15 amino acids. CDR3 region: CASSRRGDRVSEQYF. CDR3 DNA sequence: TGTGCCAGCAGCCGGCGGGGGGACAGGGTTTCCGAGCAGTACTTC.

The chain links TRBV19 to TRBJ2-5; a possible D gene is TRBD2 (7 bases). The CDR3 totals 14 residues. The V end was cut by 7 bases, the J end by 5 bases, with 17 bases between. The germline V gene has CDR1 LNHDA and CDR2 SQIVND (reference sequence). CDR3 DNA: TGTGCCAGTAAGGTCGGGGGGCAGTCGGAGACCCAGTACTTC. Its translation is CASKVGGQSETQYF.

This clone was seen once. The J gene is TRBJ1-4, the V gene TRBV7-9, with 10 bases aligning to TRBD1. The CDR3 extends over 14 amino acids. Trimming removed 4 bases from V and 7 bases from J; junction bases left unmatched: 3. From germline, CDR1 is SEHNR and CDR2 FQNEAQ (reference sequence). DNA for the CDR3: TGTGCCAGCAGCTGGACAGGGGGGATTGAAAAACTGTTTTTT. It translates to CASSWTGGIEKLFF. Using reference TRBV7-9 and TRBJ1-4 for the parts outside the CDR3, the full variable domain is DTGVSQNPRHKITKRGQNVTFRCDPISEHNRLYWYRQTLGQGPEFLTYFQNEAQLEKSRLLSDRFSAERPKGSFSTLEIQRTEQGDSAMYLCASSWTGGIEKLFFGSGTQLSVL.

This rearrangement joins TRBV11-2 to TRBJ2-3; 9 nucleotides line up with TRBD2. The CDR3 extends over 14 amino acids. Trimming at V came to 5 bases and at J to 13 bases, leaving 13 bases not matched to a gene. Germline V CDR1 and CDR2: SGHAT, FQNNGV. CDR3 region: CASSPPSGTRSKYF. The CDR3 nucleotides read TGTGCCAGCAGCCCCCCTAGCGGGACGCGGTCGAAGTATTTT.

This chain uses TRBV29-1 with TRBJ1-1; tentative D call: TRBD1 (5 bases). V lost 6 bases and J 5 bases, leaving 19 bases between the germline ends. This CDR3 contains 14 residues. Germline CDR1 SQVTM, CDR2 ANQGSEA. The chain's CDR3 is CSVTDTGGGTEAFF. In DNA, the CDR3 is TGCAGCGTCACCGATACGGGCGGGGGGACTGAAGCTTTCTTT.

This clone is a singleton in its sample. J is TRBJ2-5 and V is TRBV4-2; TRBD1 agrees at 7 bases. The CDR3 contains 17 residues. Germline values: CDR1 LGHNA, CDR2 YNFKEQ. V lost 0 bases and J lost 1; bases outside the gene matches: 8. CDR3 DNA sequence: TGTGCCAGCAGCCAAGATAGCAGGGGGAACATCCAAGAGACCCAGTACTTC. It specifies CASSQDSRGNIQETQYF.

To note about this clone: Distinct nucleotide sequences in the sample also encode this CDR3. V usage is TRBV30 and J usage is TRBJ2-7; D is uncertain. Per the germline V gene, CDR1 is GTSNPN and CDR2 is SVGIG (reference sequence). The CDR3 is 14 residues long. The V and J ends lost 0 bases and 2 bases respectively, with 11 bases between them. The CDR3 region is CAWSVALYTYEQYF. The CDR3 DNA reads as TGTGCCTGGAGTGTAGCCTTGTATACCTACGAGCAGTACTTC.

This chain joins TRBV7-3 and TRBJ2-3; D perhaps matches TRBD1 (6 bases). The CDR3 loop spans 16 amino acids. Trimming removed 5 bases at V and 1 base at J, with 16 bases between. The germline V gene has CDR1 SGHTA and CDR2 FQGTGA. The CDR3 region has the DNA TGTGCCAGCAGCCATGTGGTAGGGGGAGGCACAGATACGCAGTATTTT. Protein: CASSHVVGGGTDTQYF.

As for this clone: Its ends do not fully match the called genes, so a read error is possible. The chain employs TRBV7-9 and TRBJ1-2, with D unresolved. CDR3 size: 12 residues. CDR1 is SEHNR, CDR2 FQNEAQ, per germline (reference sequence). The CDR3 here is CSSSLSEAGYTF. The DNA of the CDR3 is TGTTCCAGCAGCTTATCCGAGGCTGGCTACACCTTC.

This clone was recorded a few times. This chain links TRBV5-8 with TRBJ2-5; D is uncertain. The CDR3 spans 13 residues. Trimming shortened V by 1 base and J by 1 base, and 5 bases separated the two germline ends. Germline V gives CDR1 SGHTS, CDR2 YDEGEE. CDR3 coding DNA: TGTGCCAGCAGCTTGTTCAGCCAAGAGACCCAGTACTTC. Amino acid sequence: CASSLFSQETQYF. The variable domain in full, completed from reference TRBV5-8 and TRBJ2-5, reads EAGVTQSPTHLIKTRGQQATLRCSPISGHTSVYWYQQALGLGLQFLLWYDEGEERNRGNFPPRFSGRQFPNYSSELNVNALELEDSALYLCASSLFSQETQYFGPGTRLLVL.

The chain joins TRBV10-3 to TRBJ1-1, with 8 bases matching TRBD1. The CDR3 runs 15 residues. Germline-derived CDR1 and CDR2 are ENHRY and SYGVKD. J was trimmed by 0 bases and V by 6 bases; bases with no gene match: 6. The CDR3 region is CAIRGQGALNTEAFF. The CDR3 coding sequence is TGTGCCATCAGAGGACAGGGCGCCTTGAACACTGAAGCTTTCTTT.

In this sample, this clone turned up a few times. The V gene is TRBV5-1, the J gene TRBJ2-7; 9 bases are shared with TRBD1. V was pared by 3 bases and J by 7 bases, with 17 bases of the junction left unmatched. CDR1 SGHRS and CDR2 YFSETQ come from the germline V gene. This CDR3 spans 17 amino acids. CDR3 sequence reads: CASSSGLTDRGLREQYF. CDR3 sequence (DNA): TGCGCCAGCAGCTCCGGCCTCACGGACAGGGGCCTACGGGAGCAGTACTTC.

This clone has just a few counts. The same CDR3 can be traced to other DNA sequences in this sample. V is TRBV4-2 and J is TRBJ1-1; 9 bases agree with TRBD1. J was trimmed by 4 bases and V by 3 bases; bases with no gene match: 3. Germline lookup yields CDR1 LGHNA and CDR2 YNFKEQ. The CDR3 length is 14 residues. CDR3 nucleotides: TGTGCCAGCAGCCATCCGGGACAGGGCACTGAAGCTTTCTTT. This codes for CASSHPGQGTEAFF.